This T cell receptor beta chain was profiled in a study of beta chain features in type 1 diabetes. Regarding the study as a whole: A moderate, significant TCRB CDR3 shortening appeared in type 1 diabetes across four CD4+ subsets.

The whole isolated RNA underwent reverse transcription, so sequencing captured expressed TCRB transcripts. Measured with immunoSEQ multiplex PCR; TCRdb has only the in-frame clones, and not every one. The sample lists roughly 53,000 clones; around 40% were seen once. This clone turned up a few times. Its antigen remains unknown. This clonotype was sampled from a man younger than 45 with type 1 diabetes. Material for sequencing was Tregs from blood.

The CDR3 nucleotides read TGTGCCAGCACCACTATGGCGGGAGATGGGGAGACCCAGTACTTC. Translated: CASTTMAGDGETQYF. The rearrangement uses TRBV28 and TRBJ2-5, with 7 nucleotides matching TRBD2. J was trimmed by 5 bases and V by 7 bases; bases with no gene match: 13. CDR3 length: 15 residues. From germline, CDR1 is MDHEN and CDR2 SYDVKM.